This T cell receptor beta chain is drawn from a study of cytotoxic CD8 clonotypes in ibrutinib-treated CLL. CDR1 is DFQATT and CDR2 is SNEGSKA in the germline V gene (reference sequence). CDR3 size: 10 residues. The table came from immunoSEQ multiplex PCR; TCRdb's copy has only in-frame clones and leaves some out. This sample carries about 200,000 clones, roughly 79% of them seen once, and the ten largest clones take roughly an eighth. This specimen consisted of PBMCs, obtained after 12 months of ibrutinib treatment. This clonotype was sampled from a human donor with chronic lymphocytic leukemia. The chain is built from TRBV20-1 and TRBJ1-2, with a possible D match to TRBD1 (5 bases). The CDR3 reads CSAGRDGYTF. CDR3 DNA sequence: TGCAGCGCAGGGAGGGATGGCTACACCTTC.